These T cell receptor beta chains were read from a single sample in a study of blood T cell repertoires in COVID-19. Profiling relied on immunoSEQ multiplex PCR, and the TCRdb table lists in-frame clones only, not all of them. The repertoire holds about 300,000 clones, with just under 90% as singletons. The specimen sequenced was peripheral blood. The source of these receptors is a woman aged 25 to 39 with COVID-19, enrolled during active disease. CDR3s include the opening cysteine and the closing phenylalanine or tryptophan. A D gene is named only where the DNA matches it firmly. Only part of the rows carry a size: once, few, many, or a class if the clone is expanded.

v_gene: TRBV7-9
abundance: once
j_gene: TRBJ1-6
d_gene: NA
CDR3aa: CASSRPDAGLDSPLHF
CDR3nt: TGTGCCAGCAGCCGCCCGGACGCGGGTCTAGATTCACCCCTCCACTTT

v_gene: TRBV18
abundance: NA
j_gene: TRBJ1-1
d_gene: NA
CDR3aa: CASSPPFPRSQAFF
CDR3nt: TGTGCCAGCTCACCACCGTTTCCTCGGTCCCAAGCTTTCTTT

v_gene: TRBV29-1
abundance: NA
j_gene: TRBJ1-2
d_gene: TRBD1
CDR3aa: CSVLQGSGYTF
CDR3nt: TGCAGCGTTTTACAGGGGTCTGGCTACACCTTC

v_gene: TRBV12-3/TRBV12-4
abundance: NA
j_gene: TRBJ1-4
d_gene: NA
CDR3aa: CASSSALEKLFF
CDR3nt: TGTGCCAGCAGTTCAGCTTTAGAAAAACTGTTTTTT

v_gene: TRBV7-9
abundance: NA
j_gene: TRBJ2-7
d_gene: NA
CDR3aa: CASSLASLEGGSYEQYF
CDR3nt: TGTGCCAGCAGCTTAGCATCCTTAGAGGGAGGATCCTACGAGCAGTACTTC

v_gene: TRBV5-4
abundance: NA
j_gene: TRBJ2-2
d_gene: TRBD1
CDR3aa: CASSWTGGTGELFF
CDR3nt: TGTGCCAGCAGCTGGACAGGGGGGACCGGGGAGCTGTTTTTT

v_gene: TRBV4-2
abundance: NA
j_gene: TRBJ2-1
d_gene: TRBD2
CDR3aa: CASSPRLAGGTSNNEQFF
CDR3nt: TGTGCCAGCAGCCCCCGACTAGCGGGGGGTACGTCTAACAATGAGCAGTTCTTC

v_gene: TRBV30
abundance: NA
j_gene: TRBJ2-1
d_gene: NA
CDR3aa: CAWSVLGGEQFF
CDR3nt: TGTGCCTGGAGTGTACTGGGGGGTGAGCAGTTCTTC

v_gene: TRBV7-3
abundance: NA
j_gene: TRBJ2-1
d_gene: NA
CDR3aa: CASSLTLAPSYNEQFF
CDR3nt: TGTGCCAGCAGCTTAACTCTAGCGCCTTCCTACAATGAGCAGTTCTTC

v_gene: TRBV2
abundance: NA
j_gene: TRBJ1-6
d_gene: NA
CDR3aa: CASSDGQGYSPLHF
CDR3nt: TGTGCCAGCAGTGACGGGCAGGGGTATTCACCCCTCCACTTT

v_gene: TRBV28
abundance: NA
j_gene: TRBJ1-1
d_gene: TRBD1
CDR3aa: CASRDRGAEAFF
CDR3nt: TGTGCCAGCCGGGACAGGGGAGCTGAAGCTTTCTTT

v_gene: TRBV20-1
abundance: NA
j_gene: TRBJ2-3
d_gene: NA
CDR3aa: CSASSGGVYTQYF
CDR3nt: TGCAGTGCTAGTTCTGGGGGCGTATATACGCAGTATTTT

v_gene: TRBV7-9
abundance: NA
j_gene: TRBJ2-3
d_gene: TRBD1
CDR3aa: CASSLISGQKYF
CDR3nt: TGTGCCAGCAGCTTAATATCGGGACAGAAATATTTT

v_gene: TRBV6-2/TRBV6-3
abundance: NA
j_gene: TRBJ2-3
d_gene: TRBD2
CDR3aa: CASSYFPGGGHTDTQYF
CDR3nt: TGTGCCAGCAGTTACTTTCCCGGGGGGGGCCACACAGATACGCAGTATTTT

v_gene: TRBV5-1
abundance: NA
j_gene: TRBJ1-1
d_gene: NA
CDR3aa: CASSALSMSSEAFF
CDR3nt: TGCGCCAGCTCCGCTCTTTCGATGAGCTCTGAAGCTTTCTTT

v_gene: TRBV24-1
abundance: NA
j_gene: TRBJ2-1
d_gene: TRBD1
CDR3aa: CATSDPGQGTTYNEQFF
CDR3nt: TGTGCCACCAGTGATCCCGGACAGGGTACGACGTACAATGAGCAGTTCTTC

v_gene: TRBV6-5
abundance: NA
j_gene: TRBJ1-1
d_gene: TRBD1
CDR3aa: CASRRQGGFTEAFF
CDR3nt: TGTGCCAGCCGCCGCCAGGGGGGTTTCACTGAAGCTTTCTTT

v_gene: TRBV2
abundance: NA
j_gene: TRBJ1-2
d_gene: NA
CDR3aa: CASNVRNYGYTF
CDR3nt: TGTGCCAGCAATGTGAGAAACTATGGCTACACCTTC

v_gene: TRBV4-1
abundance: once
j_gene: TRBJ1-5
d_gene: TRBD1
CDR3aa: CASSRAAGTGGTQPQHF
CDR3nt: TGCGCCAGCAGCCGGGCGGCTGGGACAGGGGGTACTCAGCCCCAGCATTTT

v_gene: TRBV6-5
abundance: NA
j_gene: TRBJ2-7
d_gene: NA
CDR3aa: CASSYSARRYEQYF
CDR3nt: TGTGCCAGCAGTTACTCAGCCAGGCGCTACGAGCAGTACTTC

v_gene: TRBV4-3
abundance: NA
j_gene: TRBJ1-4
d_gene: NA
CDR3aa: CASSQAFNEKLFF
CDR3nt: TGCGCCAGCAGCCAAGCGTTCAATGAAAAACTGTTTTTT

v_gene: TRBV5-6
abundance: NA
j_gene: TRBJ1-5
d_gene: TRBD1
CDR3aa: CASSYDGQGDQPQHF
CDR3nt: TGTGCCAGCAGCTACGATGGCCAGGGGGATCAGCCCCAGCATTTT

v_gene: TRBV2
abundance: NA
j_gene: TRBJ1-2
d_gene: TRBD1
CDR3aa: CASSYGQGRGYTF
CDR3nt: TGTGCCAGCAGTTACGGACAGGGACGCGGCTACACCTTC

v_gene: TRBV5-1
abundance: NA
j_gene: TRBJ1-4
d_gene: TRBD1
CDR3aa: CASSLARGQGNEKLFF
CDR3nt: TGCGCCAGCAGCTTGGCTAGGGGACAGGGGAATGAAAAACTGTTTTTT

v_gene: TRBV4-2
abundance: NA
j_gene: TRBJ1-6
d_gene: NA
CDR3aa: CASSSSSYNSPLHF
CDR3nt: TGTGCCAGTTCTTCCAGCTCCTATAATTCACCCCTCCACTTT

v_gene: TRBV6-1
abundance: NA
j_gene: TRBJ1-6
d_gene: NA
CDR3aa: CASSESAGANSPLHF
CDR3nt: TGTGCCAGCAGTGAATCGGCAGGGGCGAATTCACCCCTCCACTTT

v_gene: TRBV19
abundance: NA
j_gene: TRBJ1-1
d_gene: NA
CDR3aa: CASGAGLVNTEAFF
CDR3nt: TGTGCCAGTGGCGCAGGACTGGTTAACACTGAAGCTTTCTTT

v_gene: TRBV5-4
abundance: NA
j_gene: TRBJ1-1
d_gene: TRBD1
CDR3aa: CASSLATGESSEAFF
CDR3nt: TGTGCCAGCAGCTTGGCGACAGGGGAGAGTAGTGAAGCTTTCTTT

v_gene: TRBV5-1
abundance: NA
j_gene: TRBJ2-1
d_gene: TRBD2
CDR3aa: CASSGRLAGSSYNEQFF
CDR3nt: TGCGCCAGCAGCGGAAGACTAGCGGGAAGCTCCTACAATGAGCAGTTCTTC

v_gene: TRBV7-9
abundance: NA
j_gene: TRBJ1-1
d_gene: NA
CDR3aa: CASSLNYNEAFF
CDR3nt: TGTGCCAGCAGCTTAAACTATAACGAAGCTTTCTTT

v_gene: TRBV7-2
abundance: NA
j_gene: TRBJ2-1
d_gene: NA
CDR3aa: CASSGGAFNEQFF
CDR3nt: TGTGCCAGCAGCGGGGGGGCCTTCAATGAGCAGTTCTTC

v_gene: TRBV6-5
abundance: NA
j_gene: TRBJ1-6
d_gene: NA
CDR3aa: CASSYERNSPLHF
CDR3nt: TGTGCCAGCAGTTACGAGAGAAATTCACCCCTCCACTTT

v_gene: TRBV19
abundance: few
j_gene: TRBJ1-5
d_gene: TRBD1
CDR3aa: CASSLGTGSQPQHF
CDR3nt: TGTGCCAGTAGTCTCGGGACAGGGAGCCAGCCCCAGCATTTT

v_gene: TRBV7-9
abundance: NA
j_gene: TRBJ2-7
d_gene: NA
CDR3aa: CASSWGAGEQYF
CDR3nt: TGTGCCAGCAGCTGGGGTGCGGGCGAGCAGTACTTC

v_gene: TRBV5-1
abundance: NA
j_gene: TRBJ1-3
d_gene: TRBD1
CDR3aa: CASSPRTGSGNTIYF
CDR3nt: TGCGCCAGCAGCCCCAGGACAGGGTCTGGAAACACCATATATTTT

v_gene: TRBV5-1
abundance: NA
j_gene: TRBJ1-4
d_gene: TRBD1
CDR3aa: CASRLSPGQGAGEKLFF
CDR3nt: TGCGCCAGCAGATTGTCGCCGGGACAGGGGGCGGGGGAAAAACTGTTTTTT

v_gene: TRBV2
abundance: NA
j_gene: TRBJ1-3
d_gene: NA
CDR3aa: CASRQGKGGNTIYF
CDR3nt: TGTGCCAGCAGGCAGGGGAAAGGAGGAAACACCATATATTTT

v_gene: TRBV27
abundance: once
j_gene: TRBJ1-6
d_gene: NA
CDR3aa: CASSSGSYSPLHF
CDR3nt: TGTGCCAGCAGTTCAGGGTCTTATTCACCCCTCCACTTT

v_gene: TRBV24-1
abundance: once
j_gene: TRBJ2-3
d_gene: TRBD1
CDR3aa: CATSDQRQGSTDTQYF
CDR3nt: TGTGCCACCAGTGACCAACGACAGGGAAGCACAGATACGCAGTATTTT

v_gene: TRBV3-1/TRBV3-2
abundance: NA
j_gene: TRBJ2-1
d_gene: NA
CDR3aa: CASSHALAHEQFF
CDR3nt: TGTGCCAGCAGCCATGCCCTAGCCCATGAGCAGTTCTTC

v_gene: TRBV15
abundance: NA
j_gene: TRBJ1-4
d_gene: NA
CDR3aa: CATSSHRVRVNEKLFF
CDR3nt: TGTGCCACCAGCTCCCACAGGGTTCGGGTAAATGAAAAACTGTTTTTT

v_gene: TRBV3-1/TRBV3-2
abundance: NA
j_gene: TRBJ2-1
d_gene: NA
CDR3aa: CASSRGTVGNEQFF
CDR3nt: TGTGCCAGCAGCCGCGGGACAGTGGGGAATGAGCAGTTCTTC

v_gene: TRBV19
abundance: NA
j_gene: TRBJ1-5
d_gene: NA
CDR3aa: CASSIDRGQPQHF
CDR3nt: TGTGCCAGTAGTATAGATCGGGGTCAGCCCCAGCATTTT

v_gene: TRBV3-1/TRBV3-2
abundance: once
j_gene: TRBJ1-1
d_gene: NA
CDR3aa: CASSPRVGKGRPEAFF
CDR3nt: TGTGCCAGCAGCCCCCGCGTCGGGAAGGGCCGGCCTGAAGCTTTCTTT